This entry lists 8 T cell receptor beta chains sequenced from one sample in a study of blood T cells in healthy people across ages. Through a sample-barcoded 5' primer and a J-beta primer mix, a second PCR was run for roughly 7 to 11 cycles. TCRdb ran MiXCR on the 5' RACE reads and lists one entry per CDR3 protein. The table lists 1.6 million or so distinct CDR3 sequences, roughly 32% of them singletons. The sequencing input was blood. The receptors were sampled from a woman in her 30s in good health.

The chain joins TRBV20-1 to TRBJ2-7, with 7 bases matching TRBD2. Germline CDR1 and CDR2: DFQATT and SNEGSKA (reference sequence). This CDR3 has 14 amino acids. V shed 0 bases and J 6 bases; nucleotides not matched to a gene: 8. DNA for the CDR3: TGCAGTGCTAGAGAGGGCGGGAGTATCAGCGAGCAGTACTTC. Translated: CSAREGGSISEQYF.

The sample holds one count of this clonotype. This chain joins TRBV11-2 and TRBJ2-1, with TRBD1 matching over 7 bases. Trimming at V came to 5 bases and at J to 15 bases, leaving 10 bases not matched to a gene. The CDR3 runs 12 residues. Germline assignment: CDR1 SGHAT and CDR2 FQNNGV. This CDR3 reads CASSPSDRARFF. The CDR3 DNA is TGTGCCAGCAGCCCCTCCGACAGGGCTAGGTTCTTC.

This clonotype came up many times. The CDR3 coding sequence is TGTGCCAGCAGCCCAGGACTAGCGAGAAATGAGCAGTTCTTC. Translating gives CASSPGLARNEQFF. The chain uses TRBV7-9 and TRBJ2-1; 9 nucleotides align to TRBD2. J gave up 7 bases and V 5 bases, and 6 bases lay outside the gene matches. CDR3 size: 14 residues. Germline loops: CDR1 SEHNR, CDR2 FQNEAQ (reference sequence).

This clonotype was counted a few times. The chain uses TRBV18 and TRBJ2-7; TRBD1 aligns across 7 bases. Per the germline V gene, CDR1 is KGHSH and CDR2 is LQKENI. Trimming cost V 2 bases and J 6 bases; bases outside gene matches: 4. The CDR3 runs 13 residues. CDR3 sequence: CASSPVQGTEQYF. Written as DNA, the CDR3 is TGTGCCAGCTCACCAGTACAGGGGACCGAGCAGTACTTC.

The chain links TRBV7-9 to TRBJ2-7; no definite D call. Germline-derived CDR1 and CDR2 are SEHNR and FQNEAQ (reference sequence). The CDR3 length is 14 residues. The germline V and J ends were trimmed by 1 base and 4 bases, with 11 bases remaining between them. The CDR3 reads CASSLGNGLYEQYF. The CDR3 nucleotides read TGTGCCAGCAGCTTAGGAAACGGTTTATACGAGCAGTACTTC.

The chain combines TRBV7-6 with TRBJ2-3; TRBD2 might be the D (5 bases). V was cut by 1 base and J by 5 bases, with 13 bases left in between. The CDR3 has 15 residues. Germline-derived CDR1 and CDR2 are SGHVS and FNYEAQ. CDR3 in DNA: TGTGCCAGCAGCTTAGGGCGGGCACGGAGAGATACGCAGTATTTT. Translation: CASSLGRARRDTQYF.

The rearrangement joins TRBV5-1 to TRBJ1-6, with TRBD1 matching 10 bases. The ends lost 1 base at V and 8 bases at J; junction bases unmatched: 3. The germline V gene has CDR1 SGHRS and CDR2 YFSETQ. The CDR3 extends over 15 amino acids. The CDR3 protein is CASSLRGQGYSPLHF. Written as DNA, the CDR3 is TGCGCCAGCAGCTTGCGGGGACAGGGGTATTCACCCCTCCACTTT.

This clonotype was detected only a few times. This chain links TRBV13 with TRBJ2-7, with D possibly TRBD1 on 6 matching bases. The CDR3 runs to 15 residues. V shed 2 bases and J shed 5 bases, with 16 bases lying between them. The V gene's germline CDR1 is PRHDT and CDR2 FYEKMQ (reference sequence). This CDR3 reads CASSLWDKPPHEQYF. For the CDR3, the DNA is TGTGCCAGCAGCTTATGGGACAAACCTCCCCACGAGCAGTACTTC.